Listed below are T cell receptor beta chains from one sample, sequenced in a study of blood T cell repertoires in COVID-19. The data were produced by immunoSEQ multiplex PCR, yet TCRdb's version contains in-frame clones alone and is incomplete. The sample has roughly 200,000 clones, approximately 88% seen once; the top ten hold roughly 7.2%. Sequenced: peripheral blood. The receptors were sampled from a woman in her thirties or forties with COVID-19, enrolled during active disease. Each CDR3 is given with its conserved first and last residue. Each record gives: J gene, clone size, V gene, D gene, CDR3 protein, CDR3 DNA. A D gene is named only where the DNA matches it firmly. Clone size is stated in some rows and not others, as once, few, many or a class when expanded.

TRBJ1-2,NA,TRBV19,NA,CASSTSTRAAYYGYTF,TGTGCCAGTAGTACTTCAACGCGGGCGGCCTACTATGGCTACACCTTC
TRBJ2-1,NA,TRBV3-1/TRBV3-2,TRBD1,CASSDRGEGNEQFF,TGTGCCAGCAGTGACAGGGGAGAAGGGAATGAGCAGTTCTTC
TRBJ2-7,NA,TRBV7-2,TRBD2,CASRYSGGAWEQYF,TGTGCCAGCAGATATAGCGGGGGGGCCTGGGAGCAGTACTTC
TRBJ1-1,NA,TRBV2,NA,CASIRNTEAFF,TGTGCCAGCATTCGGAACACTGAAGCTTTCTTT
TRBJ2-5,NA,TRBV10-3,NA,CATGNTQYF,TGTGCCACGGGGAACACCCAGTACTTC
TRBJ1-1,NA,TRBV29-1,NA,CSVGNRERGSMNTEAFF,TGCAGCGTCGGAAACAGGGAAAGAGGATCCATGAACACTGAAGCTTTCTTT
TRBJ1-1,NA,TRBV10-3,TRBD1,CAIRQGVETEAFF,TGTGCCATCAGGCAGGGGGTGGAAACTGAAGCTTTCTTT
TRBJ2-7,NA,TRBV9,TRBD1,CASSAARPEGAYPYEQYF,TGTGCCAGCAGCGCAGCTAGACCTGAGGGGGCATATCCCTACGAGCAGTACTTC
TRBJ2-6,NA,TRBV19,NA,CASSIAISGANVLTF,TGTGCCAGTAGTATAGCAATTTCTGGGGCCAACGTCCTGACTTTC
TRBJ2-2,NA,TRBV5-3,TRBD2,CARRGLAGGHAGELFF,TGTGCCAGAAGAGGACTAGCGGGGGGCCACGCCGGGGAGCTGTTTTTT
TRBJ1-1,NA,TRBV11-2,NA,CASSLIPQGTEAFF,TGTGCCAGCAGCTTAATCCCTCAGGGGACTGAAGCTTTCTTT
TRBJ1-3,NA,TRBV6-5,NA,CASSWGLGENTIYF,TGTGCCAGCAGTTGGGGACTGGGGGAGAACACCATATATTTT
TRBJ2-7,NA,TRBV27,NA,CASSLPTREQYF,TGTGCCAGCAGTTTGCCGACCAGGGAGCAGTACTTC
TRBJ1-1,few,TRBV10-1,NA,CASSESSQGRGGLNTEAFF,TGCGCCAGCAGTGAGTCCTCCCAGGGACGGGGAGGCTTGAACACTGAAGCTTTCTTT
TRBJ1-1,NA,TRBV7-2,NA,CASSLGAGARTEAFF,TGTGCCAGCAGCCTTGGGGCGGGGGCGAGGACTGAAGCTTTCTTT
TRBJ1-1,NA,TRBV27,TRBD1,CASSLLQGAEAFF,TGTGCCAGCAGTTTGCTACAGGGGGCTGAAGCTTTCTTT
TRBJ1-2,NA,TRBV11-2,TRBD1,CASSFTGERGYTF,TGTGCCAGCAGCTTCACAGGGGAGCGTGGCTACACCTTC
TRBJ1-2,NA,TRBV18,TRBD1,CASSPRQGAGDGYTF,TGTGCCAGCTCACCAAGACAGGGGGCTGGGGATGGCTACACCTTC
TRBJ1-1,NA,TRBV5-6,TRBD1,CASSLIPGQLTEAFF,TGTGCCAGCAGCCTGATCCCGGGACAGCTCACTGAAGCTTTCTTT
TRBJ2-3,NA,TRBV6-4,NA,CASGRGTHTDTQYF,TGTGCCAGCGGGCGGGGCACCCACACAGATACGCAGTATTTT
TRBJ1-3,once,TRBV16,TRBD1,CASKDRVEGNTIYF,TGTGCCAGCAAAGACAGGGTTGAAGGAAACACCATATATTTT
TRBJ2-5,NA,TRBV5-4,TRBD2,CASSLARASGGTKETQYF,TGTGCCAGCAGCTTGGCCAGGGCTAGCGGGGGGACCAAAGAGACCCAGTACTTC
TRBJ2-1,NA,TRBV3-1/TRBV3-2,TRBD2,CASSPTSGRAGEQFF,TGTGCCAGCAGCCCGACTAGCGGGAGGGCCGGTGAGCAGTTCTTC
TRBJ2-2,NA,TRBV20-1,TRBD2,CSASRGGALGELFF,TGCAGTGCTAGTCGCGGGGGGGCCCTCGGGGAGCTGTTTTTT
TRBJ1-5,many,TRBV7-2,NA,CASSPPGIRGNQPQHF,TGTGCCAGCAGCCCCCCGGGTATTCGGGGCAATCAGCCCCAGCATTTT
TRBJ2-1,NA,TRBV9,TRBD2,CASSVAQRGYGSYNEQFF,TGTGCCAGCAGCGTAGCCCAGCGGGGCTACGGGTCCTACAATGAGCAGTTCTTC
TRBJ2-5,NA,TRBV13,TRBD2,CASSVTSGGETQYF,TGTGCCAGCAGCGTGACTAGCGGGGGTGAGACCCAGTACTTC
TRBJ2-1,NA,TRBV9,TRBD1,CASSETQGAPYNEQFF,TGTGCCAGCAGCGAGACACAGGGGGCCCCTTACAATGAGCAGTTCTTC
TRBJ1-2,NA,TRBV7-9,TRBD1,CASSLSWGQGASGYTF,TGTGCCAGCAGCTTATCATGGGGGCAGGGGGCGTCTGGCTACACCTTC
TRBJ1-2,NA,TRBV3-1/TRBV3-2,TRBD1,CASSTRDSYGYTF,TGTGCCAGCAGCACCCGGGACAGCTATGGCTACACCTTC
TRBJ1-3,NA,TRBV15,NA,CATSRDPTGASSGNTIYF,TGTGCCACCAGCAGAGACCCGACAGGCGCATCCTCTGGAAACACCATATATTTT
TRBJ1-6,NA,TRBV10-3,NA,CAISIQGPNSPLHF,TGTGCCATCAGTATACAGGGCCCTAATTCACCCCTCCACTTT
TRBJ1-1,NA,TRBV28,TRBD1,CASSSPGTGGARDEAFF,TGTGCCAGCAGTTCGCCCGGGACAGGGGGCGCGCGGGACGAAGCTTTCTTT
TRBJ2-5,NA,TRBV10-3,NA,CAAQQGIEETQYF,TGTGCCGCCCAACAGGGAATTGAGGAGACCCAGTACTTC
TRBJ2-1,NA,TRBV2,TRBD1,CASRGTGQGDEQFF,TGTGCCAGCAGAGGGACAGGTCAAGGGGATGAGCAGTTCTTC
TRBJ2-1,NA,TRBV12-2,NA,CASRLARPRGDNEQFF,TGTGCAAGTCGCTTAGCGAGACCCAGGGGTGACAATGAGCAGTTCTTC
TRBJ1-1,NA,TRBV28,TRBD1,CASRPGDSTEAFF,TGTGCCAGCAGGCCAGGGGACAGCACTGAAGCTTTCTTT
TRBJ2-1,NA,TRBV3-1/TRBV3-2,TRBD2,CASSPRLAGNNEQFF,TGTGCCAGCAGCCCTCGACTAGCGGGGAACAATGAGCAGTTCTTC
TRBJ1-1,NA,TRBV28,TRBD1,CASSSRGRPTEAFF,TGTGCCAGCAGTTCCAGGGGGCGCCCAACTGAAGCTTTCTTT
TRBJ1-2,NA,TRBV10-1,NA,CASSERGRNYGYTF,TGCGCCAGCAGTGAAAGAGGGCGTAACTATGGCTACACCTTC
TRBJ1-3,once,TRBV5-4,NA,CASSLGGSGNTIYF,TGTGCCAGCAGCCTCGGGGGGTCTGGAAACACCATATATTTT
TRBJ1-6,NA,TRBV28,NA,CASITGTLYNSPLHF,TGTGCCAGCATTACCGGGACACTCTATAATTCACCCCTCCACTTT
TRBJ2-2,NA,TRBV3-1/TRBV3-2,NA,CASRRNGELFF,TGTGCCAGCAGGCGGAACGGGGAGCTGTTTTTT
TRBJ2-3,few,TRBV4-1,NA,CASSQDSGDTQYF,TGCGCCAGCAGCCAAGATTCGGGAGATACGCAGTATTTT
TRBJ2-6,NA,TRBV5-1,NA,CASSLDGVTRSGANVLTF,TGCGCCAGCAGCTTGGATGGAGTGACCCGATCTGGGGCCAACGTCCTGACTTTC
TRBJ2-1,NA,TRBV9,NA,CASSVSGGSGSYNEQFF,TGTGCCAGCAGCGTCAGTGGGGGGAGTGGTTCCTACAATGAGCAGTTCTTC
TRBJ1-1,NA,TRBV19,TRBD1,CASTAGTGLNTEAFF,TGTGCCAGTACCGCAGGGACAGGCTTGAACACTGAAGCTTTCTTT
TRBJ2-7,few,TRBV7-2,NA,CASSLRREQYF,TGTGCCAGCAGCTTACGGCGGGAGCAGTACTTC
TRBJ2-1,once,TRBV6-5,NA,CASSYPPYDRREQFF,TGTGCCAGCAGTTACCCCCCCTATGACAGACGGGAGCAGTTCTTC